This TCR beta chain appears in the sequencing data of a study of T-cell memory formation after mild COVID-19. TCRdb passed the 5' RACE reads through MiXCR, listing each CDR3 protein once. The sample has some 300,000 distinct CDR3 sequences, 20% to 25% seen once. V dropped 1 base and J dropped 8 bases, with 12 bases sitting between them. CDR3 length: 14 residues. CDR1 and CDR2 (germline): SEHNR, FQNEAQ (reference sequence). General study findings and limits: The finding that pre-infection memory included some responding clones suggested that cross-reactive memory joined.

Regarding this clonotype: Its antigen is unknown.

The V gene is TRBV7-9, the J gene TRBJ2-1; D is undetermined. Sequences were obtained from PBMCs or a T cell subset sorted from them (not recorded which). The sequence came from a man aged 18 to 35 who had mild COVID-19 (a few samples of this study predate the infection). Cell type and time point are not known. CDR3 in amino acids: CASSLVAALDEQFF. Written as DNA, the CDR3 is TGTGCCAGCAGCTTAGTCGCGGCTCTAGATGAGCAGTTCTTC.